This passage covers 32 T cell receptor beta chains from one sample sequenced in a study of shared clonotypes between healthy human individuals. Sequencing was performed with immunoSEQ multiplex PCR; in TCRdb, only in-frame clones are kept and a portion is missing. This table has millions of clones, around 94% appearing once. Sequencing was carried out using naive CD4+ T cells sorted from blood. Subset meaning: CD45RA+ positively selected. Receptors were obtained from a young man in good health.

The rearrangement links TRBV7-2 to TRBJ2-7; 13 bases line up with TRBD2. Germline CDR1 is SGHTA and CDR2 is FQGNSA. The CDR3 is 16 amino acids. Trimming took 3 bases from V and 7 from J; bases not matched to a gene: 9. This CDR3 reads CASSLDTSGRAREQYF. CDR3 coding DNA: TGTGCCAGCAGCTTGGATACTAGCGGGAGGGCGAGAGAGCAGTACTTC.

This rearrangement joins TRBV7-2 to TRBJ1-3; the D gene is possibly TRBD1 (6 bases). Germline values: CDR1 SGHTA, CDR2 FQGNSA. V gave up 5 bases and J gave up 3 bases, with 11 bases separating them. This CDR3 is 14 amino acids long. The CDR3 coding sequence is TGTGCCAGCAGCGGAACAGGGAGTGGAAACACCATATATTTT. As protein: CASSGTGSGNTIYF. Supplemented by reference TRBV7-2 and TRBJ1-3, the full variable domain reads GAGVSQSPSNKVTEKGKDVELRCDPISGHTALYWYRQSLGQGLEFLIYFQGNSAPDKSGLPSDRFSAERTGGSVSTLTIQRTQQEDSAVYLCASSGTGSGNTIYFGEGSWLTVV.

The CDR3 sequence is CASGKQGSGANVLTF. The CDR3 nucleotides are TGTGCCAGCGGAAAACAGGGCTCTGGGGCCAACGTCCTGACTTTC. The rearrangement uses TRBV7-8 and TRBJ2-6, with D perhaps TRBD1 (6 bases). CDR3 length: 15 amino acids. V was trimmed by 8 bases and J by 0 bases, leaving 11 bases between them. CDR1 and CDR2 from the germline V gene are SGHVS and FQNEAQ.

The rearrangement links TRBV28 to TRBJ1-2; 10 nucleotides line up with TRBD1. The CDR3 length is 14 residues. The trim removed 6 bases at V and 4 bases at J, leaving 5 bases unmatched. Germline V gives CDR1 MDHEN, CDR2 SYDVKM. The CDR3: CASRPGQGSYGYTF. CDR3 DNA: TGTGCCAGCAGACCGGGACAGGGGTCCTATGGCTACACCTTC.

The CDR3 spells CASSLARGASGADTQYF. The CDR3 nucleotides read TGTGCCAGCAGCTTGGCCCGTGGGGCTAGCGGGGCAGATACGCAGTATTTT. The chain recombines TRBV5-4 with TRBJ2-3, with 9 nucleotides matching TRBD2. The V gene end was trimmed by 0 bases and the J gene end by 4 bases; junction bases not matched to a gene: 9. CDR1 is SGHNT, CDR2 YYREEE, per germline (reference sequence). The CDR3 is 17 amino acids.

Here the CDR3 DNA reads TGTGCCAGCAGCGACGACAGCTACAATGAGCAGTTCTTC. Translated: CASSDDSYNEQFF. The rearrangement uses TRBV2 and TRBJ2-1; D is possibly TRBD1 (5 bases). There are 13 residues in the CDR3. CDR1 is SNHLY and CDR2 is FYNNEI in the germline V gene. V lost 6 bases and J 3 bases, leaving 9 bases between the germline ends.

The V and J genes are TRBV9 and TRBJ2-5; 9 bases align to TRBD1. V dropped 3 bases and J dropped 0; count of bases not matched to a gene: 3. Germline V CDR1 and CDR2: SGDLS, YYNGEE. The CDR3 length is 15 residues. This CDR3 is CASSAGDRDQETQYF. The CDR3 coding sequence is TGTGCCAGCAGCGCCGGGGACAGGGACCAAGAGACCCAGTACTTC.

This rearrangement joins TRBV7-9 to TRBJ2-4, with TRBD2 matching over 8 bases. The CDR3 runs 17 residues. Looked up from germline, CDR1 is SEHNR and CDR2 is FQNEAQ (reference sequence). V trimming: 4 bases; J trimming: 2 bases; junction bases outside the gene matches: 10. CDR3 nucleotide sequence: TGTGCCAGCAGCTCCGGTGGGACTAGGATTCCCAAAAACATTCAGTACTTC. Protein sequence: CASSSGGTRIPKNIQYF.

This clone was picked up one time. The chain employs TRBV29-1 and TRBJ2-3, with D unclear. This CDR3 has 11 amino acids. The V end lost 3 bases, the J end lost 6 bases, and 7 bases lay between the germline ends. Per the germline V gene, CDR1 is SQVTM and CDR2 is ANQGSEA. The CDR3 bases are TGCAGCGTTGATTCACTGGATACGCAGTATTTT. Translating it yields CSVDSLDTQYF.

CDR3 loop: CASSPRQGGNTGELFF. For the CDR3, the DNA is TGTGCCAGCAGCCCCAGACAGGGGGGAAACACCGGGGAGCTGTTTTTT. This chain links TRBV7-6 with TRBJ2-2; 9 bases line up with TRBD1. This CDR3 is built from 16 residues. CDR1 and CDR2 (germline): SGHVS, FNYEAQ. V lost 5 bases and J lost 2; bases outside the gene matches: 6. Full variable domain (outside the CDR3, taken from reference TRBV7-6 and TRBJ2-2): GAGVSQSPRYKVTKRGQDVALRCDPISGHVSLYWYRQALGQGPEFLTYFNYEAQQDKSGLPNDRFSAERPEGSISTLTIQRTEQRDSAMYRCASSPRQGGNTGELFFGEGSRLTVL.

This rearrangement joins TRBV10-3 to TRBJ2-7, with TRBD1 identical over 9 bases. The CDR3 is made up of 15 amino acids. The J segment lost 6 bases and the V segment lost 8 bases, leaving 14 bases of the junction unmatched. CDR1 is ENHRY, CDR2 SYGVKD, per germline. DNA of the CDR3: TGTGCCATCTCTGACAGTGACAGGGGGACTTCCGAGCAGTACTTC. It is translated as CAISDSDRGTSEQYF.

The chain links TRBV2 to TRBJ1-1; TRBD1 might be the D (6 bases). Trimming removed 7 bases from V and 0 bases from J, with 15 bases in between. The germline V gene has CDR1 SNHLY and CDR2 FYNNEI. CDR3 length: 15 amino acids. CDR3 nucleotides: TGTGCCAGCACCACGGACAGAATCATGAACACTGAAGCTTTCTTT. Protein: CASTTDRIMNTEAFF. The full variable domain, in which reference TRBV2 and TRBJ1-1 provide the parts outside the CDR3, is EPEVTQTPSHQVTQMGQEVILRCVPISNHLYFYWYRQILGQKVEFLVSFYNNEISEKSEIFDDQFSVERPDGSNFTLKIRSTKLEDSAMYFCASTTDRIMNTEAFFGQGTRLTVV.

The CDR3, as DNA: TGTGCCAGCAGTGTCAGGGATGACCTCGAGCAGTACTTC. Translation gives CASSVRDDLEQYF. J is TRBJ2-7 and V is TRBV2; tentatively, D is TRBD1 (5 bases). This CDR3 spans 13 amino acids. V was pared by 4 bases and J by 6 bases, with 13 bases between. CDR1 is SNHLY, CDR2 FYNNEI, per germline.

V and J are TRBV19 and TRBJ2-5; TRBD2 aligns across 9 bases. Germline-derived CDR1 and CDR2 are LNHDA and SQIVND (reference sequence). Germline trimming cut 3 bases from V and 2 bases from J; bases unmatched to any gene: 7. This CDR3 spans 16 amino acids. The CDR3 DNA reads as TGTGCCAGTAGTATGCAGGGAGCGGGGGGACAAGAGACCCAGTACTTC. Translation: CASSMQGAGGQETQYF.

The chain combines TRBV9 with TRBJ2-1, with 7 bases matching TRBD1. V lost 2 bases, J lost 6 bases, and 8 bases stayed unmatched. Germline-derived CDR1 and CDR2 are SGDLS and YYNGEE. This CDR3 has 15 residues. DNA of the CDR3: TGTGCCAGCAGCGTGAGACAGGGTGAAGGCAATGAGCAGTTCTTC. Amino acid sequence: CASSVRQGEGNEQFF.

The chain has TRBV19 and TRBJ1-6; 9 bases agree with TRBD1. CDR1 LNHDA and CDR2 SQIVND come from the germline V gene (reference sequence). V dropped 3 bases and J dropped 11; count of bases not matched to a gene: 8. CDR3 length: 15 residues. The DNA of the CDR3 is TGTGCCAGTAGTATTGGGACAGGGACATTCGCACCCCTCCACTTT. It specifies CASSIGTGTFAPLHF.

V gene TRBV5-1 combines with J gene TRBJ2-5; 9 bases agree with TRBD2. The DNA end favors TRBJ2-7, so the J call may be wrong. CDR3 length equals 13 residues. CDR1 is SGHRS, CDR2 YFSETQ, per germline. The CDR3 coding sequence is TGCGCCAGCAGCTTTAGCGGGGGCTACGAGCAGTACTTC. This encodes CASSFSGGYEQYF.

The J gene is TRBJ2-7, the V gene TRBV7-2; perhaps TRBD1 as D (6 bases). Between the trimmed V and J ends, which lost 2 bases and 2 bases, there was a span of 13 bases. Germline lookup yields CDR1 SGHTA and CDR2 FQGNSA. The CDR3 is made up of 15 amino acids. CDR3 sequence reads: CASSLLGRGPYEQYF. The CDR3 bases are TGTGCCAGCAGCTTATTGGGCAGGGGTCCCTACGAGCAGTACTTC. Full variable domain (remainder filled in from reference TRBV7-2 and TRBJ2-7): GAGVSQSPSNKVTEKGKDVELRCDPISGHTALYWYRQSLGQGLEFLIYFQGNSAPDKSGLPSDRFSAERTGGSVSTLTIQRTQQEDSAVYLCASSLLGRGPYEQYFGPGTRLTVT.

J is TRBJ1-6 and V is TRBV5-1; 7 bases are a match to TRBD1. In germline, CDR1 is SGHRS, CDR2 YFSETQ. Unmatched junction bases numbered 7, after V lost 3 bases and J lost 10 bases. The CDR3 contains 14 residues. The CDR3 DNA reads as TGCGCCAGCAGCTCGACAGGGACCGGGTCACCCCTCCACTTT. It yields the protein CASSSTGTGSPLHF.

The chain combines TRBV5-1 with TRBJ2-3, with 11 bases lining up with TRBD1. The CDR3 is 16 residues long. J was trimmed by 4 bases and V by 0 bases; bases with no gene match: 4. Germline V gene sequence: CDR1 SGHRS, CDR2 YFSETQ. CDR3 loop: CASSLAGTGGSDTQYF. CDR3 nucleotide sequence: TGCGCCAGCAGCTTGGCCGGGACAGGGGGATCAGATACGCAGTATTTT.

The chain uses TRBV28 and TRBJ1-3, with D hard to call. Per germline, CDR1 MDHEN and CDR2 SYDVKM. Trimming stripped 5 bases from V and 0 bases from J, with 11 bases between. The CDR3 spans 15 residues. CDR3 bases: TGTGCCAGCAGTCCCGAGTTTTTCTCTGGAAACACCATATATTTT. Translated, it gives CASSPEFFSGNTIYF.

The V gene is TRBV11-2, the J gene TRBJ2-3, with 7 positions matching TRBD1. Germline CDR1 SGHAT, CDR2 FQNNGV. Trimming took 1 base from V and 0 from J; bases not matched to a gene: 4. The CDR3 contains 16 residues. The CDR3 bases are TGTGCCAGCAGCTTAGGAGGGGGCAAAAGCACAGATACGCAGTATTTT. Translation: CASSLGGGKSTDTQYF.

The chain is built from TRBV27 and TRBJ1-5; tentative D call: TRBD1 (5 bases). The CDR3 extends over 16 amino acids. Germline V CDR1 and CDR2: MNHEY, SMNVEV (reference sequence). With 6 bases removed from V and 2 bases from J, the gap between germline ends came to 17 bases. The CDR3 DNA follows: TGTGCCAGCAGCCGGAGGGGACCCAGGGGCAATCAGCCCCAGCATTTT. Protein: CASSRRGPRGNQPQHF.

The chain combines TRBV28 with TRBJ1-6; TRBD1 matches 7 bases. V gave up 4 bases and J gave up 7 bases; unmatched junction bases: 10. The CDR3 is 16 residues long. CDR1 MDHEN and CDR2 SYDVKM come from the germline V gene. CDR3 region: CASSSGSGQRNSPLHF. CDR3 in DNA: TGTGCCAGCAGTTCGGGGTCGGGACAGCGGAATTCACCCCTCCACTTT.

This clone is a singleton in its sample. This chain links TRBV11-2 with TRBJ1-3; D is unclear. Trimming stripped 5 bases from V and 2 bases from J, with 13 bases between. Germline loops: CDR1 SGHAT, CDR2 FQNNGV. CDR3 length: 15 residues. The CDR3 region is CASSPLWEAGNTIYF. In DNA form, the CDR3 reads TGTGCCAGCAGCCCGCTTTGGGAAGCTGGAAACACCATATATTTT.

The chain is built from TRBV6-1 and TRBJ2-1; no reliable D call. Germline values: CDR1 MNHNS, CDR2 SASEGT. V lost 7 bases, J lost 4 bases, and 17 bases lay in between. The CDR3 is 15 amino acids. The CDR3 reads CASNRQSIGYNEQFF. The CDR3 bases are TGTGCCAGCAATCGGCAGTCGATTGGTTACAATGAGCAGTTCTTC.

The chain uses TRBV7-9 and TRBJ2-5; 9 nucleotides match TRBD2. After removal of 5 bases from V and 4 bases from J, the junction contained 8 bases not matched to a gene. This CDR3 is built from 15 residues. Germline-derived CDR1 and CDR2 are SEHNR and FQNEAQ (reference sequence). The DNA for the CDR3 is TGTGCCAGCAGCGATACAGCGGGGGGCGGAGAGACCCAGTACTTC. Encoded protein: CASSDTAGGGETQYF.

J is TRBJ1-1 and V is TRBV14; no definite D call. The V end was cut by 1 base, the J end by 5 bases, with 17 bases between. CDR1 is SGHDN, CDR2 FVKESK, per germline. This CDR3 comprises 16 residues. CDR3 sequence (DNA): TGTGCCAGCAGCCAAGTACTTCCGACCAGGTGGACTGAAGCTTTCTTT. It encodes CASSQVLPTRWTEAFF.

With regard to this clone: This CDR3 is also generated by other DNA sequences in the sample. The V and J genes are TRBV5-1 and TRBJ2-3, with 10 bases aligning to TRBD2. The germline gives CDR1 SGHRS, CDR2 YFSETQ. The junction had 2 bases not matched to a gene; V was cut back by 4 bases and J by 3 bases. The CDR3 length is 14 residues. CDR3 nucleotide sequence: TGCGCCAGCAGCCCGGGACTAGCGACAGATACGCAGTATTTT. Protein sequence: CASSPGLATDTQYF.

This sequence joins TRBV9 and TRBJ1-6; possible D gene TRBD1, 5 bases. Germline-derived CDR1 and CDR2 are SGDLS and YYNGEE. Trimming removed 3 bases from V and 7 bases from J, with 11 bases in between. There are 14 residues in the CDR3. As DNA, the CDR3 is TGTGCCAGCAGCGCTGCTCGGGGGAATTCACCCCTCCACTTT. This gives the protein CASSAARGNSPLHF.

As concerns this clone: Other nucleotide sequences from this sample produce the same CDR3. CDR3 in DNA: TGCGCCAGCAGCTTGGGGGGGATCACAGATACGCAGTATTTT. Translating it yields CASSLGGITDTQYF. The V and J genes are TRBV5-1 and TRBJ2-3; D possibly uses TRBD1 or TRBD2 (5 bases each). The CDR3 is 14 amino acids. Between the trimmed V and J ends, which lost 0 bases and 2 bases, there was a span of 7 bases. CDR1 is SGHRS and CDR2 is YFSETQ in the germline V gene.

This chain uses TRBV18 with TRBJ1-2; D is perhaps TRBD1 (6 bases). In germline, CDR1 is KGHSH, CDR2 LQKENI. V lost 0 bases to trimming and J lost 6 bases, with 17 bases between them. The CDR3 is 16 amino acids. CDR3 DNA: TGTGCCAGCTCACCACCTAGAGACGACAGGACGAATGGCTACACCTTC. Protein: CASSPPRDDRTNGYTF.